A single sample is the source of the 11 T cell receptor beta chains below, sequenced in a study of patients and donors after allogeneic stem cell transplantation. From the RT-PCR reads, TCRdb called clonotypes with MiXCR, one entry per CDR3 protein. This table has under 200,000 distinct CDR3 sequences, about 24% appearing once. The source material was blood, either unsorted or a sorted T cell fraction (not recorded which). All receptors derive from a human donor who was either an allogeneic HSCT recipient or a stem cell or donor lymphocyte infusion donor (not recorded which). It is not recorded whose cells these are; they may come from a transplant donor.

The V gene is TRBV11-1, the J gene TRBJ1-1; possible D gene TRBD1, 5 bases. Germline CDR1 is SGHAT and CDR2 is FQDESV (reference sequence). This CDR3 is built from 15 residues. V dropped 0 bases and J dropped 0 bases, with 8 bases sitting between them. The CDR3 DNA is TGTGCCAGCAGCTTAGCCGGGGCCTTGAACACTGAAGCTTTCTTT. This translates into CASSLAGALNTEAFF.

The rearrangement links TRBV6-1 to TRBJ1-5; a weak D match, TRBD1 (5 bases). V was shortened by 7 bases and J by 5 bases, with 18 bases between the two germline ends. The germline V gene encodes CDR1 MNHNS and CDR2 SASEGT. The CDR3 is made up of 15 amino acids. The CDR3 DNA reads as TGTGCCAGCAATCCTCGACAGCCAGACTATCAGCCCCAGCATTTT. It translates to CASNPRQPDYQPQHF.

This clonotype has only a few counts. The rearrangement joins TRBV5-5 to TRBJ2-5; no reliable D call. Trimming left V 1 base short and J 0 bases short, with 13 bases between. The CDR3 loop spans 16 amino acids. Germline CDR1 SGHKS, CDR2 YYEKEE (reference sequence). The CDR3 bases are TGTGCCAGCAGCTTGTTTCTCACACCTTACCAAGAGACCCAGTACTTC. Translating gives CASSLFLTPYQETQYF.

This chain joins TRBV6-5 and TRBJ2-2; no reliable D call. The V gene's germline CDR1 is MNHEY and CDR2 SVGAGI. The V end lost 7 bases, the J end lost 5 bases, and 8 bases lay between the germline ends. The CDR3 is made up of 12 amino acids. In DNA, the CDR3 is TGTGCCAGCAAAGCTGGGACCGGGGAGCTGTTTTTT. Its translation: CASKAGTGELFF.

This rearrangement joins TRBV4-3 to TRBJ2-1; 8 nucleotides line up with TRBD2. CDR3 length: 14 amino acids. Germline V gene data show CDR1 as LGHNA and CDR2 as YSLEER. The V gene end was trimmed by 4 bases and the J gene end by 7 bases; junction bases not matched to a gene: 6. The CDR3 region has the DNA TGCGCCAGCAGCCCGTTAGCGGGACCTAATGAGCAGTTCTTC. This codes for CASSPLAGPNEQFF.

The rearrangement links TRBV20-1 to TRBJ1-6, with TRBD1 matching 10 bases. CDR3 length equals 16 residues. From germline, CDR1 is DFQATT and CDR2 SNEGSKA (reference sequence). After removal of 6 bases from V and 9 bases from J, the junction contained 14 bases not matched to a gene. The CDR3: CSARHQGTGEVSPLHF. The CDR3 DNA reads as TGCAGTGCCCGTCACCAGGGGACAGGGGAGGTTTCACCCCTCCACTTT.

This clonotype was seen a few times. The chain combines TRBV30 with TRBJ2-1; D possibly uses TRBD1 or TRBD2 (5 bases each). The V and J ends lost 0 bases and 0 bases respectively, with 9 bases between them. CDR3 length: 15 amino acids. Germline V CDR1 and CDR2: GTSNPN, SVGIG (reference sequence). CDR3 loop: CAWSVEGSSYNEQFF. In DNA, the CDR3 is TGTGCCTGGAGTGTAGAGGGGAGCTCCTACAATGAGCAGTTCTTC.

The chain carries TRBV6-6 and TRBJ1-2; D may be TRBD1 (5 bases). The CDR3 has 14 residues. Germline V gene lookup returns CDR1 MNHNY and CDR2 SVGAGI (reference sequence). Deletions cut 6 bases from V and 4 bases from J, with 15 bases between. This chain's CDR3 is CASRSPRQPYGYTF. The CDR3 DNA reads TGTGCCAGCAGGAGCCCCCGACAGCCCTATGGCTACACCTTC.

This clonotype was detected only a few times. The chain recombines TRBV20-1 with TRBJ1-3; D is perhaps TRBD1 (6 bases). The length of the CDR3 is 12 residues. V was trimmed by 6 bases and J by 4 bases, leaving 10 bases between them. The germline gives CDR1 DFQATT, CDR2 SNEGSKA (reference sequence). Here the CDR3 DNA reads TGCAGTGCCCCGGGGGGCGGAAACACCATATATTTT. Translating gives CSAPGGGNTIYF.

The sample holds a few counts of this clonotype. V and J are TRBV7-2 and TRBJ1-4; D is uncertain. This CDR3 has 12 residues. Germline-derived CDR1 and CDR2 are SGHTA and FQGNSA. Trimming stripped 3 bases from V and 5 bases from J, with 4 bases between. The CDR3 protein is CASSFSNEKLFF. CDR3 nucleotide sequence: TGTGCCAGCAGCTTTTCGAATGAAAAACTGTTTTTT.

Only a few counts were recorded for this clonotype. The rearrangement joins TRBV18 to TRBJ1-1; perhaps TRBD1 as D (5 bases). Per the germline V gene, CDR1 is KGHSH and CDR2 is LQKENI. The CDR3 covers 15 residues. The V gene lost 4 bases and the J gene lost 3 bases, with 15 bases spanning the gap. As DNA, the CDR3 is TGTGCCAGCTCACTTTTCCGGGGGTTGGACACTGAAGCTTTCTTT. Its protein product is CASSLFRGLDTEAFF.